The source of this T cell receptor (beta chain) is a study of blood T cell repertoires in COVID-19. Study context: The United States, Italy and Spain provided the acute and convalescent COVID-19 samples. Nucleic acid was either cDNA or gDNA, and it came from T cells, B-cell-depleted T cells, or PBMCs.

TCRdb's table, derived via immunoSEQ multiplex PCR, lists solely in-frame clones and lacks some. The sample has about 240,000 clones, roughly 87% seen once. J lost 2 bases, V lost 4 bases, and 5 bases had no gene match. The germline V gene has CDR1 SGDLS and CDR2 YYNGEE. The CDR3 is 15 amino acids. The receptor was isolated from a man aged 55 to 70 who had recovered from COVID-19. Sequenced input: peripheral blood. This chain joins TRBV9 and TRBJ2-5; 10 nucleotides align to TRBD2. CDR3 loop: CASSPSGGAQETQYF. The CDR3 DNA reads as TGTGCCAGCAGCCCGAGCGGGGGGGCGCAAGAGACCCAGTACTTC.